The next 22 T cell receptor beta chains were all read from a single sample in a study of cytomegalovirus exposure and HLA in healthy donors (TCRdb year 2017). The library relied on the immunoSEQ multiplex PCR assay. For the multiplex PCR, a mixture combining 60 forward primers for TCR Vbeta segments and 13 reverse primers for TCR Jbeta segments was used. Held by TCRdb, this immuneACCESS table contains in-frame sequences only and omits some clones. Under half of the omission traces to an unresolved V gene where checked; the cause of the rest is unknown. Recorded for this sample are around 200,000 clones; just over 75% of them occurred a single time. Approximately 2% of the sample is taken by the ten largest. The sequencing input was PBMCs. Source of these receptors: a man aged 25-45 years in good health and CMV-seronegative.

The V and J genes are TRBV11-3 and TRBJ2-1, with D possibly being TRBD2 (6 bases). Germline CDR1 is SGHNT and CDR2 is YENEEA. CDR3 length equals 16 residues. V was trimmed by 5 bases and J by 3 bases, leaving 17 bases between them. The CDR3 is CASSPTGTGYYNEQFF. The CDR3 bases are TGTGCCAGCAGCCCGACCGGGACTGGGTACTACAATGAGCAGTTCTTC.

The genes are TRBV13 and TRBJ2-1; 10 bases map to TRBD2. Germline V gives CDR1 PRHDT, CDR2 FYEKMQ (reference sequence). Germline trimming cut 5 bases from V and 5 bases from J; bases unmatched to any gene: 9. The CDR3 is made up of 16 amino acids. As DNA, the CDR3 is TGTGCCAGCAGCCCGCTCGGACTAGCGGACGACAATGAGCAGTTCTTC. Its protein product is CASSPLGLADDNEQFF.

The chain combines TRBV28 with TRBJ2-1; unclear D gene. The length of the CDR3 is 14 residues. Germline V gene sequence: CDR1 MDHEN, CDR2 SYDVKM. V lost 5 bases and J 3 bases, leaving 11 bases between the germline ends. The CDR3 sequence: CASSLYSLYNEQFF. DNA of the CDR3: TGTGCCAGCAGTCTATATAGTCTCTACAATGAGCAGTTCTTC.

The chain combines TRBV5-1 with TRBJ2-3; D might be TRBD2 (6 bases). This CDR3 spans 15 amino acids. CDR1 and CDR2 from the germline V gene are SGHRS and YFSETQ. The germline V and J ends were trimmed by 0 bases and 0 bases, with 8 bases remaining between them. CDR3 loop: CASSLGGTSTDTQYF. CDR3 nucleotides: TGCGCCAGCAGCTTGGGTGGGACTAGCACAGATACGCAGTATTTT. The full variable domain, in which reference TRBV5-1 and TRBJ2-3 provide the parts outside the CDR3, is KAGVTQTPRYLIKTRGQQVTLSCSPISGHRSVSWYQQTPGQGLQFLFEYFSETQRNKGNFPGRFSGRQFSNSRSEMNVSTLELGDSALYLCASSLGGTSTDTQYFGPGTRLTVL.

In regard to this clone: The junction differs from germline at one of its ends, possibly a read error. The chain is built from TRBV7-9 and TRBJ2-7; no definite D call. Germline lookup yields CDR1 SEHNR and CDR2 FQNEAQ (reference sequence). The CDR3 has 12 residues. Written as DNA, the CDR3 is TGTTCCAGCAGCTTAGCCACCTACGAGCAGTACTTC. Translating it yields CSSSLATYEQYF.

This chain joins TRBV9 and TRBJ1-5; D is undetermined. The V gene lost 1 base and the J gene lost 1 base, with 9 bases spanning the gap. CDR3 length: 15 residues. Germline values: CDR1 SGDLS, CDR2 YYNGEE. CDR3 bases: TGTGCCAGCAGCGTATCAGGTCTAAGCAATCAGCCCCAGCATTTT. As protein: CASSVSGLSNQPQHF. The full variable domain, with the rest looked up from reference TRBV9 and TRBJ1-5, is DSGVTQTPKHLITATGQRVTLRCSPRSGDLSVYWYQQSLDQGLQFLIQYYNGEERAKGNILERFSAQQFPDLHSELNLSSLELGDSALYFCASSVSGLSNQPQHFGDGTRLSIL.

The chain recombines TRBV2 with TRBJ2-5; 10 bases line up with TRBD1. The CDR3 length is 14 residues. The germline CDR1 and CDR2 sequences are SNHLY and FYNNEI. Trimming removed 3 bases from V and 5 bases from J; junction bases left unmatched: 3. The CDR3 nucleotides are TGTGCCAGCAGTGACCGGACAGGGGGGGAGACCCAGTACTTC. Translation: CASSDRTGGETQYF.

The chain recombines TRBV19 with TRBJ2-3; 7 nucleotides match TRBD1. From germline, CDR1 is LNHDA and CDR2 SQIVND (reference sequence). CDR3 length equals 13 residues. With 6 bases clipped from V and 4 bases from J, the junction kept 4 bases outside the gene matches. This chain's CDR3 is CASSRTGADTQYF. The CDR3, as DNA: TGTGCCAGTAGCCGAACAGGGGCAGATACGCAGTATTTT.

V is TRBV5-8 and J is TRBJ1-4, with 9 bases fitting TRBD1. Per the germline V gene, CDR1 is SGHTS and CDR2 is YDEGEE. The CDR3 is 16 amino acids. J was trimmed by 7 bases and V by 0 bases; bases with no gene match: 7. The CDR3 region has the DNA TGTGCCAGCAGCTTGGGAACACAGGGGGCGGTTGAAAAACTGTTTTTT. Residues: CASSLGTQGAVEKLFF. The full variable domain, completed using reference TRBV5-8 and TRBJ1-4, is EAGVTQSPTHLIKTRGQQATLRCSPISGHTSVYWYQQALGLGLQFLLWYDEGEERNRGNFPPRFSGRQFPNYSSELNVNALELEDSALYLCASSLGTQGAVEKLFFGSGTQLSVL.

This clone was counted between two and nine times. V and J are TRBV19 and TRBJ2-1; D not resolved. With 0 bases removed from V and 4 bases from J, the gap between germline ends came to 10 bases. The CDR3 has 15 amino acids. In germline, CDR1 is LNHDA, CDR2 SQIVND (reference sequence). In nucleotides, the CDR3 is TGTGCCAGTAGTATAGATATCCTAGTTTACAATGAGCAGTTCTTC. It yields the protein CASSIDILVYNEQFF.

The chain recombines TRBV28 with TRBJ1-1; D is ambiguous. CDR3 length: 11 amino acids. V lost 2 bases and J lost 8, with 6 bases in between. Per germline, CDR1 MDHEN and CDR2 SYDVKM. The CDR3: CASSLIAEAFF. CDR3 nucleotide sequence: TGTGCCAGCAGTTTAATAGCCGAAGCTTTCTTT.

The rearrangement joins TRBV5-4 to TRBJ2-6; D might be TRBD1 (5 bases). The germline V and J ends were trimmed by 2 bases and 0 bases, with 6 bases remaining between them. Germline CDR1 reads SGHNT; CDR2 reads YYREEE (reference sequence). CDR3 length: 15 residues. For the CDR3, the DNA is TGTGCCAGCAGCTTCAGGGACTCTGGGGCCAACGTCCTGACTTTC. Residues: CASSFRDSGANVLTF.

The sample holds a few counts of this clone. The gene calls are TRBV5-3 and TRBJ2-1; 9 nucleotides agree with TRBD2. TRBV5-3 is given ORF status, its function remaining uncertain. V trimming: 1 base; J trimming: 4 bases; junction bases outside the gene matches: 9. This CDR3 spans 17 amino acids. The CDR3 here is CARSLLLAGVSYNEQFF. CDR3 in DNA: TGTGCCAGAAGCTTGTTATTAGCGGGAGTTTCTTACAATGAGCAGTTCTTC.

The chain recombines TRBV25-1 with TRBJ2-4; TRBD1 matches 9 bases. CDR1 MGHDK and CDR2 SYGVNS come from the germline V gene. The V segment lost 5 bases and the J segment 9 bases; nucleotides outside the gene matches: 8. CDR3 length: 14 residues. The CDR3 DNA is TGTGCCAGCAGTACAGGGGGCATCGGGGCCATTCAGTACTTC. Encoded protein: CASSTGGIGAIQYF.

The chain couples TRBV19 to TRBJ2-2; D gene uncertain. CDR3 length equals 12 residues. The germline CDR1 and CDR2 sequences are LNHDA and SQIVND (reference sequence). Trimming cost V 7 bases and J 7 bases, with 10 bases left between them. The CDR3 nucleotides read TGTGCCAGTAACCCCCGGGTCGGGGAGCTGTTTTTT. Translation: CASNPRVGELFF. Supplemented by reference TRBV19 and TRBJ2-2, the full variable domain reads DGGITQSPKYLFRKEGQNVTLSCEQNLNHDAMYWYRQDPGQGLRLIYYSQIVNDFQKGDIAEGYSVSREKKESFPLTVTSAQKNPTAFYLCASNPRVGELFFGEGSRLTVL.

This sequence joins TRBV2 and TRBJ2-1; 10 nucleotides align to TRBD2. J gave up 9 bases and V 1 base, and 6 bases lay outside the gene matches. This CDR3 spans 15 amino acids. Germline V gene sequence: CDR1 SNHLY, CDR2 FYNNEI. The CDR3: CASSEVLAGEGEQFF. In nucleotides, the CDR3 is TGTGCCAGCAGTGAAGTGCTAGCGGGAGAGGGTGAGCAGTTCTTC.

This chain links TRBV19 with TRBJ2-7, with TRBD1 identical over 7 bases. The CDR3 has 16 residues. V was pared by 5 bases and J by 6 bases, with 16 bases of the junction left unmatched. Germline CDR1 LNHDA, CDR2 SQIVND (reference sequence). In nucleotides, the CDR3 is TGTGCCAGTAGTCTACGGGGACAGTGGAATGAAGGCGAGCAGTACTTC. The encoded protein is CASSLRGQWNEGEQYF.

By sample share, this clone is medium-sized. The chain uses TRBV7-6 and TRBJ1-1, with TRBD1 matching over 8 bases. The germline V gene encodes CDR1 SGHVS and CDR2 FNYEAQ. The CDR3 totals 14 residues. V shed 4 bases and J 3 bases; nucleotides not matched to a gene: 4. The CDR3 DNA follows: TGTGCCAGCAGCTCGACAGGGGAGTACACTGAAGCTTTCTTT. Amino acids: CASSSTGEYTEAFF.

The chain recombines TRBV6-1 with TRBJ2-7, with a weak D call TRBD1 (6 bases). V was shortened by 6 bases and J by 2 bases, with 11 bases between the two germline ends. The CDR3 extends over 13 amino acids. Germline V CDR1 and CDR2: MNHNS, SASEGT. Written as DNA, the CDR3 is TGTGCCAGCAGGGCCACAGGGACCTACGAGCAGTACTTC. This codes for CASRATGTYEQYF.

This chain joins TRBV25-1 and TRBJ2-3, with TRBD2 identical over 10 bases. CDR3 size: 16 residues. The germline V gene encodes CDR1 MGHDK and CDR2 SYGVNS. The V and J ends lost 3 bases and 4 bases, in that order; junction bases with no gene match: 7. CDR3 DNA: TGTGCCAGCAGTGATCCCCGGCTAGCGGGAGCAGATACGCAGTATTTT. Amino acid sequence: CASSDPRLAGADTQYF. The entire variable domain, with the rest obtained from reference TRBV25-1 and TRBJ2-3, is as follows: EADIYQTPRYLVIGTGKKITLECSQTMGHDKMYWYQQDPGMELHLIHYSYGVNSTEKGDLSSESTVSRIRTEHFPLTLESARPSHTSQYLCASSDPRLAGADTQYFGPGTRLTVL.

The chain links TRBV2 to TRBJ1-5, with a possible D match to TRBD1 (5 bases). V lost 6 bases and J lost 5, with 17 bases in between. The CDR3 spans 15 residues. The germline V gene has CDR1 SNHLY and CDR2 FYNNEI. DNA of the CDR3: TGTGCCAGCAGCCCCCGTATTCAGGGCTATCAGCCCCAGCATTTT. It specifies CASSPRIQGYQPQHF.

The chain has TRBV5-1 and TRBJ1-1; 8 bases are a match to TRBD1. With 3 bases clipped from V and 0 bases from J, the junction kept 1 base outside the gene matches. The CDR3 contains 14 residues. Germline CDR1 is SGHRS and CDR2 is YFSETQ. In DNA form, the CDR3 reads TGCGCCAGCAGCTCGGGACAGGTGAACACTGAAGCTTTCTTT. This translates into CASSSGQVNTEAFF.